This TCR beta chain was identified during a study of cytomegalovirus exposure and HLA in healthy donors. General observations from the study: Researchers reported in a later analysis that common viral pathogens appeared linked to several top clusters. Most TCR sequences were uncommon, yet certain public TCRs appeared in many donors. The classifier, whose performance was assessed in both the original and validation cohorts, reportedly diagnosed cytomegalovirus status with high specificity and sensitivity. The study designated fewer than 200 TCR beta chains cytomegalovirus-associated.

Trimming removed 3 bases from V and 6 bases from J, with 15 bases in between. The CDR3 totals 15 residues. In germline, CDR1 is KGHSH, CDR2 LQKENI. As to this clone: The target antigen is unknown.

A multiplex PCR was run with 60 Vbeta primers and 13 Jbeta primers. Measured with immunoSEQ multiplex PCR; TCRdb has only the in-frame clones, and not every one. The repertoire holds approximately 140,000 clones, with approximately 80% as singletons. This chain connects TRBV18 to TRBJ2-1; possibly TRBD2 for D (7 bases). The sample was PBMCs. The TCR comes from a man aged 35 to 55 in good health and CMV-seropositive. CDR3 nucleotides: TGTGCCAGCTCACCCGGACTAGGAGGGGGCAATGAGCAGTTCTTC. This encodes CASSPGLGGGNEQFF.